Listed below are T cell receptor beta chains from one sample, sequenced in a study of T cells in Graves' hyperthyroidism and ophthalmopathy. TCRdb ran MiXCR on the multiplex PCR reads and lists one entry per CDR3 protein. The sample has 500,000 to 600,000 distinct CDR3 sequences; around 46% are singletons. Material: peripheral blood or thyroid tissue (not recorded which). The source is an adult woman with Graves' disease, either hyperthyroidism or ophthalmopathy (not recorded which). Each CDR3 is given with its conserved first and last residue. Each record gives: clone size, V gene, J gene, CDR3 protein. Expanded clones get a size class; other rows say once, few or many, or leave the size out.

>-|TRBV12-3/TRBV12-4|TRBJ1-1
CARSFSTEAFF
>-|TRBV7-8|TRBJ2-2
CASSLGAGAWELFF
>many|TRBV19|TRBJ2-7
CASSSVYEQYF
>-|TRBV7-2|TRBJ2-5
CASSLRAGNQETQYF
>-|TRBV9|TRBJ2-7
CASSPHTGELYF
>-|TRBV25-1|TRBJ1-1
CASRDRAGTEAFF
>many|TRBV2|TRBJ1-1
CASSEQSGSAEAFF
>once|TRBV7-3|TRBJ1-2
CASSSTRGGGYTF
>many|TRBV10-3|TRBJ2-7
CAISVISGQGSYEQYF
>many|TRBV10-3|TRBJ2-2
CATQELAGDATGELFF
>many|TRBV19|TRBJ1-1
CASRSLGQGSTEAFF
>-|TRBV10-3|TRBJ1-6
CAISPGQGTQPLHF
>many|TRBV15|TRBJ1-1
CATSSPGTGYTEAFF
>many|TRBV19|TRBJ1-1
CASSIGGRRTEAFF
>many|TRBV7-6|TRBJ1-2
CASSPSTGGYGYTF
>many|TRBV7-2|TRBJ1-4
CASSPDREEKLFF
>many|TRBV9|TRBJ1-3
CASSVGLFEGNTIYF
>many|TRBV3-1|TRBJ2-7
CASSQSYEQYF
>few|TRBV15|TRBJ2-7
CATSRVRSEQYF
>-|TRBV20-1|TRBJ2-3
CSARGGYTDTQYF
>once|TRBV5-1|TRBJ1-1
CASSEVTFENTEAFF
>many|TRBV7-6|TRBJ2-7
CASSLESAGGVYEQYF
>-|TRBV4-1|TRBJ1-3
CASSPVGRAGNTIYF
>once|TRBV7-9|TRBJ1-2
CASSSGPAGQNGYTF
>-|TRBV15|TRBJ1-6
CATSRDYEGSNSPLHF
>-|TRBV7-2|TRBJ2-1
CASSSLSSYNEQFF
>-|TRBV18|TRBJ2-5
CASSRLAGSQETQYF
>-|TRBV29-1|TRBJ1-1
CSVDPKNTEAFF
>-|TRBV6-5|TRBJ2-5
CASSYGSGNPETQYF
>many|TRBV20-1|TRBJ1-5
CSAILGNQPQHF
>-|TRBV2|TRBJ1-2
CASSEGRTGKNYGYTF
>few|TRBV7-8|TRBJ1-5
CASSLGRTNQPQHF
>-|TRBV13|TRBJ1-5
CASSTGLAGVTETQHF
>few|TRBV15|TRBJ2-6
CATSRVAGPTSRANVLTF
>few|TRBV9|TRBJ1-1
CASSGSLMNTEAFF
>-|TRBV13|TRBJ1-1
CASSLFGDRGPFF
>-|TRBV20-1|TRBJ2-5
CSARTPVAGGLETQYF
>-|TRBV7-9|TRBJ1-4
CASSSQGGTNEKLFF
>few|TRBV7-9|TRBJ1-2
CATSRGIGQSYGYTF
>many|TRBV6-6|TRBJ1-6
CATESRTGRHSPLHF
>few|TRBV29-1|TRBJ1-2
CSAGEGTGYTF
>-|TRBV5-1|TRBJ1-5
CASSPGQGGTYQETQHF
>few|TRBV15|TRBJ2-5
CATSRDRTQQETQYF
>once|TRBV2|TRBJ2-7
CASSVVNGGGKYF
>many|TRBV6-2/TRBV6-3|TRBJ1-5
CASSYRSDQPQHF
>-|TRBV29-1|TRBJ1-1
CSVQLQGGNTEAFF
>many|TRBV24-1|TRBJ1-5
CATSDSGQARGQPQHF
>-|TRBV4-1|TRBJ2-7
CASSLSRGLNPEEQYF